A single sample gave rise to the 9 T cell receptor beta chains below, sequenced in a study of blood T cell repertoires in COVID-19. The table came from immunoSEQ multiplex PCR; TCRdb's copy has only in-frame clones and leaves some out. The table lists approximately 90,000 clones, around three quarters of them singletons. The sample was peripheral blood. The receptors originated from an elderly woman with acute or convalescent COVID-19.

This chain uses TRBV2 with TRBJ1-1, with D possibly being TRBD1 (5 bases). This CDR3 has 14 amino acids. Germline CDR1 is SNHLY and CDR2 is FYNNEI. Trimming cost V 5 bases and J 3 bases, with 13 bases left between them. The CDR3 loop is CASSRQGSDTEAFF. In DNA, the CDR3 is TGTGCCAGCAGTCGCCAGGGATCAGACACTGAAGCTTTCTTT.

V and J are TRBV6-4 and TRBJ2-3; tentatively, D is TRBD1 (6 bases). CDR1 is MRHNA, CDR2 SNTAGT, per germline. The V end was cut by 6 bases, the J end by 0 bases, with 10 bases between. There are 14 residues in the CDR3. The CDR3 spells CASRKQGSTDTQYF. In nucleotides, the CDR3 is TGTGCCAGCAGGAAGCAGGGGAGCACAGATACGCAGTATTTT.

The chain carries TRBV19 and TRBJ1-5; tentatively, D is TRBD1 (6 bases). CDR1 and CDR2 (germline): LNHDA, SQIVND (reference sequence). Trimming cost V 4 bases and J 0 bases, with 13 bases left between them. The CDR3 has 16 amino acids. In DNA, the CDR3 is TGTGCCAGTAGTACTCGGACAGAGAATAGCAATCAGCCCCAGCATTTT. Protein sequence: CASSTRTENSNQPQHF. Full variable domain (missing parts from reference TRBV19 and TRBJ1-5): DGGITQSPKYLFRKEGQNVTLSCEQNLNHDAMYWYRQDPGQGLRLIYYSQIVNDFQKGDIAEGYSVSREKKESFPLTVTSAQKNPTAFYLCASSTRTENSNQPQHFGDGTRLSIL.

The V gene is TRBV7-6, the J gene TRBJ2-2; a weak D match, TRBD1 (5 bases). V was clipped by 6 bases and J by 7 bases, with 12 bases between them. The CDR3 is made up of 13 amino acids. Germline V gene sequence: CDR1 SGHVS, CDR2 FNYEAQ. The CDR3 nucleotides are TGTGCCAGCAGACCGGACACGTTCGGGGAGCTGTTTTTT. Translating it yields CASRPDTFGELFF.

This chain uses TRBV5-8 with TRBJ2-1; 7 bases are a match to TRBD2. Trimming at V came to 4 bases and at J to 5 bases, leaving 3 bases not matched to a gene. The CDR3 is made up of 13 amino acids. Per germline, CDR1 SGHTS and CDR2 YDEGEE. CDR3 nucleotide sequence: TGTGCCAGCAGCAGGACTAGGAACAATGAGCAGTTCTTC. Its protein product is CASSRTRNNEQFF.

The rearrangement links TRBV6-2 or TRBV6-3 to TRBJ1-2; D is ambiguous. Trimming removed 7 bases from V and 2 bases from J, with 11 bases in between. Germline V gene data show CDR1 as MNHEY and CDR2 as SVGEGT. The CDR3 covers 13 residues. The CDR3 DNA sequence: TGTGCCAGCACCCCGACGGGAAACTATGGCTACACCTTC. Translating it yields CASTPTGNYGYTF.

The chain employs TRBV12-3 or TRBV12-4 and TRBJ1-5; no firm D call. The CDR3 is 13 residues long. Trimming stripped 7 bases from V and 0 bases from J, with 7 bases between. CDR3 in DNA: TGTGCCAGCACTCGTAATAGCAATCAGCCCCAGCATTTT. It encodes CASTRNSNQPQHF.

The chain has TRBV12-5 and TRBJ2-5, with 12 bases lining up with TRBD2. Germline CDR1 reads LGHNT; CDR2 reads FRNRAP. The V segment lost 1 base and the J segment 4 bases; nucleotides outside the gene matches: 1. CDR3 length: 15 amino acids. CDR3 coding DNA: TGTGCTAGTGGTTTGGGACTAGCGGGAGCAGAGACCCAGTACTTC. Amino acids: CASGLGLAGAETQYF. The whole variable domain, remainder taken from reference TRBV12-5 and TRBJ2-5, is DARVTQTPRHKVTEMGQEVTMRCQPILGHNTVFWYRQTMMQGLELLAYFRNRAPLDDSGMPKDRFSAEMPDATLATLKIQPSEPRDSAVYFCASGLGLAGAETQYFGPGTRLLVL.

This clone was seen only once. This sequence joins TRBV13 and TRBJ1-2; TRBD1 matches at 9 bases. V lost 6 bases to trimming and J lost 3 bases; unmatched junction nucleotides: 11. The CDR3 consists of 16 residues. The germline gives CDR1 PRHDT, CDR2 FYEKMQ (reference sequence). DNA for the CDR3: TGTGCCAGCAGTAGGCTCCGGACAGGGGACGACTATGGCTACACCTTC. Translated, it gives CASSRLRTGDDYGYTF. The whole variable domain, remainder taken from reference TRBV13 and TRBJ1-2, is AAGVIQSPRHLIKEKRETATLKCYPIPRHDTVYWYQQGPGQDPQFLISFYEKMQSDKGSIPDRFSAQQFSDYHSELNMSSLELGDSALYFCASSRLRTGDDYGYTFGSGTRLTVV.